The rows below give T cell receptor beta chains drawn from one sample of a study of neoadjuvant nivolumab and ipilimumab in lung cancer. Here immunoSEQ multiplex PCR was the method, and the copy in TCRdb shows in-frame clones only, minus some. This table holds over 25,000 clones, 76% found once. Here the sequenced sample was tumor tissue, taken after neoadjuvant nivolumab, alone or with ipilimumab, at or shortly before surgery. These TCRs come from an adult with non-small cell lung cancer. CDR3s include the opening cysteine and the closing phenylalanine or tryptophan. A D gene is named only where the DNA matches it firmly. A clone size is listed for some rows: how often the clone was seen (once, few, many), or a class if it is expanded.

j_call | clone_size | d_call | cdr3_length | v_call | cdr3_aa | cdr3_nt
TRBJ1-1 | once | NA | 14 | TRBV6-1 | CASSERGGRTEAFF | TGTGCCAGCAGTGAGAGGGGGGGACGGACTGAAGCTTTCTTT
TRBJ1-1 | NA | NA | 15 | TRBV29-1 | CSVDVQGGGDTEAFF | TGCAGCGTTGACGTACAGGGAGGGGGGGACACTGAAGCTTTCTTT
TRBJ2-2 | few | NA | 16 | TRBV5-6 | CASSLAGGENTGELFF | TGTGCCAGCAGCTTGGCTGGGGGAGAGAACACCGGGGAGCTGTTTTTT
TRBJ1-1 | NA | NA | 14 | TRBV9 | CASSGSSRGTEAFF | TGTGCCAGCAGCGGATCTAGCAGAGGGACTGAAGCTTTCTTT
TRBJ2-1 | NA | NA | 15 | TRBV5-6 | CASSSGLISYNEQFF | TGTGCCAGCAGCTCCGGACTTATCTCCTACAATGAGCAGTTCTTC
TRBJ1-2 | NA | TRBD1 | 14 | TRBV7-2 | CASSHQDRSYGYTF | TGTGCCAGCAGCCATCAGGACAGGTCCTATGGCTACACCTTC
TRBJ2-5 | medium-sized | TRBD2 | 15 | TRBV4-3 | CASSQERGGQETQYF | TGCGCCAGCAGCCAAGAGCGGGGGGGCCAAGAGACCCAGTACTTC
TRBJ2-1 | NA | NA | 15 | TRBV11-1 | CASSPQFLEDNEQFF | TGTGCCAGCAGCCCCCAGTTTTTGGAGGACAATGAGCAGTTCTTC
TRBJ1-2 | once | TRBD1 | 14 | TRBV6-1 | CASTFGQGLSGYTF | TGTGCCAGCACCTTCGGACAGGGTCTATCTGGCTACACCTTC
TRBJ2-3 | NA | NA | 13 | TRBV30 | CAWTRGFTDTQYF | TGTGCCTGGACAAGGGGTTTCACAGATACGCAGTATTTT
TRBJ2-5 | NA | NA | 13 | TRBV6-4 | CASSDSPDETQYF | TGTGCCAGCAGTGACTCGCCCGATGAGACCCAGTACTTC
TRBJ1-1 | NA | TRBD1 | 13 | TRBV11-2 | CASSPDRDTEAFF | TGTGCCAGCAGCCCGGACAGGGACACTGAAGCTTTCTTT
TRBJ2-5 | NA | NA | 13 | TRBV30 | CAWSVQGWETQYF | TGTGCCTGGAGTGTACAGGGCTGGGAGACCCAGTACTTC
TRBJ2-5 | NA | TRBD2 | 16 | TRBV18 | CASSPRPGGAQETQYF | TGTGCCAGCTCACCCCGACCGGGGGGGGCCCAAGAGACCCAGTACTTC
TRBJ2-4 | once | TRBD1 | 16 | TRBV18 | CASSSGTGRAKNIQYF | TGTGCCAGCTCGTCTGGGACAGGAAGAGCCAAAAACATTCAGTACTTC
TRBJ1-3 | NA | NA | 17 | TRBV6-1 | CASSDLTGGLSGNTIYF | TGTGCCAGCAGTGACCTGACAGGTGGCCTCTCTGGAAACACCATATATTTT
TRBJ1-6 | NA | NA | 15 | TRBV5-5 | CASSLIIRQGSPLHF | TGTGCCAGCAGCTTGATCATTCGGCAGGGGTCACCCCTCCACTTT
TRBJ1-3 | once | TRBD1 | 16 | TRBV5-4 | CASSRGQGASGNTIYF | TGTGCCAGCAGCCGAGGACAGGGGGCGTCTGGAAACACCATATATTTT
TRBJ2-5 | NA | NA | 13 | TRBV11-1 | CASSLGEVETQYF | TGTGCCAGCAGCTTAGGCGAGGTTGAGACCCAGTACTTC
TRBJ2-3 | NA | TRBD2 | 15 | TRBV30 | CAWSVGGGETDTQYF | TGTGCCTGGAGTGTGGGTGGGGGGGAAACAGATACGCAGTATTTT
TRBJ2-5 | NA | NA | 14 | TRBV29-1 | CSVLGPRGQETQYF | TGCAGCGTTCTGGGGCCGCGGGGCCAGGAGACCCAGTACTTC
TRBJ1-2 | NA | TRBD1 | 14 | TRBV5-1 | CASSLGDRGYGYTF | TGCGCCAGCAGCTTGGGGGACAGGGGATATGGCTACACCTTC
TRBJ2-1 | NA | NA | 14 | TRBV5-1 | CASSLAVSIDEQFF | TGCGCCAGCAGCTTGGCGGTTAGCATCGATGAGCAGTTCTTC
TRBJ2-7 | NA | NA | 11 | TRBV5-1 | CASSWRDEQYF | TGCGCCAGCAGCTGGAGGGACGAGCAGTACTTC
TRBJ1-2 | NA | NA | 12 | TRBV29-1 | CSGGGGNYGYTF | TGCAGCGGGGGGGGAGGTAACTATGGCTACACCTTC
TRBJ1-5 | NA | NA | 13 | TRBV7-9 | CASSLQGNQPQHF | TGTGCCAGCAGCTTACAGGGCAATCAGCCCCAGCATTTT
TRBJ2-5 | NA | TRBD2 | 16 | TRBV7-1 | CASSLVGSGGQETQYF | TGTGCCAGCAGCTTAGTCGGTAGCGGGGGGCAAGAGACCCAGTACTTC
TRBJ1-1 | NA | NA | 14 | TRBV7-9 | CASSYEQAYTEAFF | TGTGCCAGCAGCTATGAACAGGCGTACACTGAAGCTTTCTTT
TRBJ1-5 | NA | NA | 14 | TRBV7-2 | CASSLAKQGQPQHF | TGTGCCAGCAGCTTAGCGAAACAGGGCCAGCCCCAGCATTTT
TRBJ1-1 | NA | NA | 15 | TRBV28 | CASSLWTLGMGEAFF | TGTGCCAGCAGTTTATGGACTTTGGGTATGGGTGAAGCTTTCTTT
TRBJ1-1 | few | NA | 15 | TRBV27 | CASSANRARSAEAFF | TGTGCCAGCAGTGCCAACAGGGCTCGGAGCGCTGAAGCTTTCTTT
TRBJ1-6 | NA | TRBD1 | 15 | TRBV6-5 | CASNPSVTGGSPLHF | TGTGCCAGCAACCCCTCAGTTACAGGGGGCTCACCCCTCCACTTT
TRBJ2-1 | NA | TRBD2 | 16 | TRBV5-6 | CASSQRTSGVRNEQFF | TGTGCCAGCAGCCAACGGACTAGCGGGGTTCGGAATGAGCAGTTCTTC
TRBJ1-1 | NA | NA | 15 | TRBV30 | CAWSVSDRENTEAFF | TGTGCCTGGAGTGTATCGGACCGGGAGAACACTGAAGCTTTCTTT
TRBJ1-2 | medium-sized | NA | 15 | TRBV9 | CASSPRGGSPYGYTF | TGTGCCAGCAGTCCCAGGGGCGGCTCCCCATATGGCTACACCTTC
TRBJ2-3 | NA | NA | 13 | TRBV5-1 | CASSQLGTDTQYF | TGCGCCAGCAGCCAGCTTGGCACAGATACGCAGTATTTT
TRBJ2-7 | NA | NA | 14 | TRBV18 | CASSPTLRHYEQYF | TGTGCCAGCTCACCTACCCTCAGACACTACGAGCAGTACTTC
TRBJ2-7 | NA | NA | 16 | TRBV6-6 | CASSYSGGIGSYEQYF | TGTGCCAGCAGTTACTCGGGGGGCATCGGCTCCTACGAGCAGTACTTC
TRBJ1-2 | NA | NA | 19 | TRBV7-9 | CASSSTSRHRVHANYGYTF | TGTGCCAGCAGCTCCACTTCAAGGCACAGGGTCCATGCTAACTATGGCTACACCTTC